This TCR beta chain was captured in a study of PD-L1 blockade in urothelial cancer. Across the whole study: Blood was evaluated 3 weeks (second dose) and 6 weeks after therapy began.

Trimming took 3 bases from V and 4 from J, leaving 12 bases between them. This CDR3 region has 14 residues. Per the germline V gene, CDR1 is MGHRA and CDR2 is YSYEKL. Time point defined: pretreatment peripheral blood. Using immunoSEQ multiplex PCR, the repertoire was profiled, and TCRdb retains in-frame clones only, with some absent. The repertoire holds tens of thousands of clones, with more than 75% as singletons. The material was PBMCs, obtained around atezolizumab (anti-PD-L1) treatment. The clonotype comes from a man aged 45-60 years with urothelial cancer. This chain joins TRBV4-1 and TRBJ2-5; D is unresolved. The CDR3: CASSHTWAAETQYF. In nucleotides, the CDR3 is TGCGCCAGCAGCCATACTTGGGCAGCAGAGACCCAGTACTTC.